The clone carrying this TCR beta chain was seen more than once but under ten times. Its target is not known. Time point of the sample: blood at routine non-recurrence follow-up after resection. No cells were sorted before sequencing. The whole RNA sequenced was extracted from tumor, nontumor lung or frozen PBMC. These data are taken from a study of spatial heterogeneity in lung cancer. The study, taken as a whole, reports: Detection of ubiquitous tumor TCRs in blood was higher at resection than follow-up.

In TCRdb, the 5' RACE reads were re-called with MiXCR into one record per CDR3 protein. The sample has 110,000 or so distinct CDR3 sequences; 10% to 13% are singletons. The ends were cut back, 1 base at V and 6 bases at J, with 10 bases in the middle. The CDR3 has 13 amino acids. The V gene's germline CDR1 is SGHNT and CDR2 YYREEE (reference sequence). Sequenced material: PBMCs, taken at follow-up. The clonotype comes from a female donor with early-stage non-small cell lung cancer. The chain combines TRBV5-4 with TRBJ2-5; D perhaps matches TRBD2 (6 bases). The CDR3 loop reads CASSLKEGKTQYF. DNA of the CDR3: TGTGCCAGCAGCTTGAAGGAGGGAAAGACCCAGTACTTC.